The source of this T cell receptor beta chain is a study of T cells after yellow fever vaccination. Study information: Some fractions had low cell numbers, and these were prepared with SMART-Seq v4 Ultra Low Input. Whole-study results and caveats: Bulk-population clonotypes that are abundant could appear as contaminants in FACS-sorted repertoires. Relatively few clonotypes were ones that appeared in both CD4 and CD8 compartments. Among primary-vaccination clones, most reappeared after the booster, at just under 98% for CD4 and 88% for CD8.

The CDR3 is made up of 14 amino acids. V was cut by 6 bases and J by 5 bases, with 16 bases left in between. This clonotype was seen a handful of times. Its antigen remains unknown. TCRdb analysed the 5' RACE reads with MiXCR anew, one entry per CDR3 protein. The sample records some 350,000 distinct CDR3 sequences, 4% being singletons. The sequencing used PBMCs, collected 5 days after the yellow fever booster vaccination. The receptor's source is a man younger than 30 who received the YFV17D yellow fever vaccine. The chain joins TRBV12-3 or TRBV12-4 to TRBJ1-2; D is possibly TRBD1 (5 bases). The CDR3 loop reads CASSLGPEGYGYTF. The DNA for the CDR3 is TGTGCCAGCAGCCTTGGGCCAGAGGGGTATGGCTACACCTTC.